The 10 T cell receptor beta chains below all came from one sample that was sequenced in a study of blood T cell repertoires in COVID-19. Method: immunoSEQ multiplex PCR; TCRdb's copy keeps in-frame clones and lacks some. The top ten hold less than 5.5% of the sample, which has some 130,000 clones, around 88% seen once. The source material was peripheral blood. Every receptor here comes from a man aged 60-69 years with COVID-19, enrolled during active disease.

J is TRBJ1-2 and V is TRBV10-3, with D tentatively TRBD1 (6 bases). Trimming stripped 4 bases from V and 7 bases from J, with 16 bases between. The CDR3 runs 14 residues. CDR1 and CDR2 from the germline V gene are ENHRY and SYGVKD. The CDR3 sequence is CAISGPGQSGGYTF. The CDR3, as DNA: TGTGCCATCAGTGGGCCGGGACAAAGTGGTGGCTACACCTTC.

The chain couples TRBV5-1 to TRBJ1-2; D is possibly TRBD1 (5 bases). The V gene's germline CDR1 is SGHRS and CDR2 YFSETQ. The V end lost 5 bases, the J end lost 0 bases, and 14 bases lay between the germline ends. There are 15 residues in the CDR3. CDR3 in amino acids: CASSPFQGANYGYTF. CDR3 DNA: TGCGCCAGCAGTCCCTTTCAGGGCGCTAACTATGGCTACACCTTC.

The chain joins TRBV5-1 to TRBJ1-6; no clear D. CDR3 size: 15 residues. V dropped 4 bases and J dropped 7 bases, with 15 bases sitting between them. The germline V gene encodes CDR1 SGHRS and CDR2 YFSETQ. In DNA, the CDR3 is TGCGCCAGCAGCATTCTTGGAGGTCCGAATTCACCCCTCCACTTT. It is translated as CASSILGGPNSPLHF.

This chain links TRBV7-9 with TRBJ1-5, with D uncertain. The V gene lost 2 bases and the J gene lost 4 bases, with 6 bases spanning the gap. In germline, CDR1 is SEHNR, CDR2 FQNEAQ (reference sequence). The CDR3 runs 13 residues. The CDR3 DNA reads TGTGCCAGCAGCTTAAACTGGAATCAGCCCCAGCATTTT. It specifies CASSLNWNQPQHF.

The gene calls are TRBV11-1 and TRBJ2-7, with 8 bases fitting TRBD1. Germline-derived CDR1 and CDR2 are SGHAT and FQDESV (reference sequence). V lost 7 bases, J lost 0 bases, and 5 bases stayed unmatched. This CDR3 spans 14 amino acids. The chain's CDR3 is CASTPTGGSYEQYF. DNA for the CDR3: TGTGCCAGCACCCCAACAGGGGGCTCCTACGAGCAGTACTTC. Full variable domain (outside the CDR3, taken from reference TRBV11-1 and TRBJ2-7): EAEVAQSPRYKITEKSQAVAFWCDPISGHATLYWYRQILGQGPELLVQFQDESVVDDSQLPKDRFSAERLKGVDSTLKIQPAELGDSAMYLCASTPTGGSYEQYFGPGTRLTVT.

The chain combines TRBV24-1 with TRBJ2-7; TRBD1 agrees at 8 bases. Germline V gene lookup returns CDR1 KGHDR and CDR2 SFDVKD. The CDR3 totals 14 residues. Trimming took 9 bases from V and 4 from J; bases not matched to a gene: 10. The CDR3 DNA reads as TGTGCCACCTGGAACGGACAGGGACGATACGAGCAGTACTTC. Its protein is CATWNGQGRYEQYF.

This chain connects TRBV6-1 to TRBJ2-7; possibly TRBD2 for D (5 bases). Trimming pared 2 bases from V and 5 bases from J, leaving 19 bases between. The CDR3 runs 16 residues. Germline CDR1 and CDR2: MNHNS and SASEGT. CDR3 region: CASSEYERAGKHEQYF. CDR3 DNA: TGTGCCAGCAGTGAATATGAGAGGGCAGGAAAACACGAGCAGTACTTC.

The V gene is TRBV14, the J gene TRBJ1-4; D unclear. This CDR3 comprises 13 residues. V lost 4 bases and J 7 bases, leaving 10 bases between the germline ends. CDR1 and CDR2 (germline): SGHDN, FVKESK. The CDR3 nucleotides read TGTGCCAGCAGCCTCAGAAGGAGTGAAAAACTGTTTTTT. Translated: CASSLRRSEKLFF.

This chain uses TRBV25-1 with TRBJ1-4, with TRBD1 identical over 10 bases. The CDR3 loop spans 15 amino acids. After removal of 7 bases from V and 5 bases from J, the junction contained 7 bases not matched to a gene. Germline V gene sequence: CDR1 MGHDK, CDR2 SYGVNS. This CDR3 reads CASTERGQGNEKLFF. Written as DNA, the CDR3 is TGTGCCAGCACCGAAAGGGGACAGGGGAATGAAAAACTGTTTTTT. Supplemented by reference TRBV25-1 and TRBJ1-4, the full variable domain reads EADIYQTPRYLVIGTGKKITLECSQTMGHDKMYWYQQDPGMELHLIHYSYGVNSTEKGDLSSESTVSRIRTEHFPLTLESARPSHTSQYLCASTERGQGNEKLFFGSGTQLSVL.

The chain joins TRBV29-1 to TRBJ1-4, with 7 bases matching TRBD1. CDR3 size: 12 residues. The V segment lost 5 bases and the J segment 6 bases; nucleotides outside the gene matches: 3. Looked up from germline, CDR1 is SQVTM and CDR2 is ANQGSEA. The CDR3 loop reads CSVQGVDEKLFF. DNA for the CDR3: TGCAGCGTTCAGGGGGTGGATGAAAAACTGTTTTTT.